One and the same sample provided the 3 T cell receptor beta chains below, sequenced in a study of blood T cells in healthy people across ages. A second PCR of 7 to 11 cycles used a sample-barcoded 5' primer and a J-beta primer mix. In TCRdb, the 5' RACE reads were re-called with MiXCR into one record per CDR3 protein. Of about 900,000 distinct CDR3 sequences listed, roughly 43% are singletons. Specimen: blood. The receptors here all came from a man aged 25-45 years in good health.

This chain links TRBV29-1 with TRBJ2-3; D tentatively reads TRBD1 or TRBD2 (5 bases each). Trimming shortened V by 8 bases and J by 2 bases, and 14 bases separated the two germline ends. Germline V CDR1 and CDR2: SQVTM, ANQGSEA. This CDR3 spans 13 amino acids. CDR3 in amino acids: CSPVWGITDTQYF. The DNA of the CDR3 is TGCAGCCCCGTTTGGGGGATCACAGATACGCAGTATTTT.

This clonotype was counted between two and nine times. The gene calls are TRBV20-1 and TRBJ2-7; D is perhaps TRBD1 or TRBD2 (5 bases each). The CDR3 covers 16 residues. The germline gives CDR1 DFQATT, CDR2 SNEGSKA (reference sequence). Trimming took 0 bases from V and 2 from J, leaving 17 bases between them. CDR3: CSAREPSRVLTYEQYF. The CDR3, as DNA: TGCAGTGCTAGAGAGCCTAGCAGGGTCCTGACCTACGAGCAGTACTTC.

This chain links TRBV14 with TRBJ2-7; 11 nucleotides match TRBD1. Germline V lookup: CDR1 SGHDN, CDR2 FVKESK. V lost 0 bases, J lost 4 bases, and 8 bases stayed unmatched. CDR3 length equals 17 residues. CDR3 residues: CASSQDRGQGASYEQYF. In DNA form, the CDR3 reads TGTGCCAGCAGCCAAGATCGAGGACAGGGGGCGAGTTACGAGCAGTACTTC.